This passage covers 3 T cell receptor beta chains from one sample sequenced in a study of blood T cells in healthy people across ages. Together with a sample-barcoded 5' primer, a J-beta primer mix was included in a second PCR lasting about 6 to 12 cycles. One entry per CDR3 protein, called by TCRdb with MiXCR from the 5' RACE reads. The sample records around 1.5 million distinct CDR3 sequences, 30% to 40% being singletons. Sequencing was performed on blood. These receptors were taken from a woman younger than 45 in good health.

This clonotype has a handful of counts. The genes are TRBV18 and TRBJ2-5, with 7 bases identical to TRBD1. Trimming at V came to 4 bases and at J to 0 bases, leaving 2 bases not matched to a gene. Germline V lookup: CDR1 KGHSH, CDR2 LQKENI. This CDR3 contains 14 residues. The CDR3 DNA follows: TGTGCCAGCTCACACGGGACAGACCAAGAGACCCAGTACTTC. This translates into CASSHGTDQETQYF.

The chain recombines TRBV13 with TRBJ2-1; TRBD2 matches 14 bases. The CDR3 has 15 amino acids. CDR1 and CDR2 (germline): PRHDT, FYEKMQ (reference sequence). The junction had 5 bases not matched to a gene; V was cut back by 5 bases and J by 8 bases. The CDR3 DNA is TGTGCCAGCAGCCAGGGACTAGCGGGGGAATATGAGCAGTTCTTC. Protein product: CASSQGLAGEYEQFF.

The chain employs TRBV29-1 and TRBJ2-7; 11 bases align to TRBD1. J was trimmed by 4 bases and V by 6 bases; bases with no gene match: 5. Germline assignment: CDR1 SQVTM and CDR2 ANQGSEA. CDR3 length: 13 residues. CDR3 in amino acids: CSVWTGGGYEQYF. The CDR3 DNA sequence: TGCAGCGTCTGGACAGGGGGCGGGTACGAGCAGTACTTC.